Listed below are T cell receptor beta chains from one sample, sequenced in a study of T cell changes during pregnancy in multiple sclerosis. Only in-frame clones appear in the TCRdb table, and some are missing; sequencing was by immunoSEQ multiplex PCR. The table shows about 36,000 clones, with around nine tenths occurring only once. The sample was CD4+ T cells from peripheral blood mononuclear cells, taken in the first trimester of pregnancy. The receptors shown here come from a female donor with multiple sclerosis, enrolled in a pregnancy study. Each CDR3 is given with its conserved first and last residue. Each record gives: CDR3 protein, CDR3 DNA, D gene, V gene, J gene, clone size. The D gene is left open where the match is weak. A clone size is listed for some rows: how often the clone was seen (once, few, many), or a class if it is expanded.

CDR3 protein: CASSQDGGSYTDTQYF
CDR3 DNA: TGCGCCAGCAGCCAAGATGGCGGGAGCTACACAGATACGCAGTATTTT
D gene: TRBD2
V gene: TRBV4-1
J gene: TRBJ2-3
clone size: NA

CDR3 protein: CASSEVLLRNTGELFF
CDR3 DNA: TGTGCCAGCAGTGAAGTCCTACTGAGGAACACCGGGGAGCTGTTTTTT
D gene: NA
V gene: TRBV2
J gene: TRBJ2-2
clone size: NA

CDR3 protein: CASLTQQGRGTEAFF
CDR3 DNA: TGTGCCAGCCTAACTCAACAGGGTAGGGGGACTGAAGCTTTCTTT
D gene: NA
V gene: TRBV2
J gene: TRBJ1-1
clone size: NA

CDR3 protein: CASSSGQGTSYGYTF
CDR3 DNA: TGCGCCAGCAGCTCTGGACAGGGCACGTCGTATGGCTACACCTTC
D gene: TRBD1
V gene: TRBV5-1
J gene: TRBJ1-2
clone size: NA

CDR3 protein: CASSLRQGAYEQYF
CDR3 DNA: TGTGCCAGCAGTTTGAGACAGGGGGCATACGAGCAGTACTTC
D gene: TRBD1
V gene: TRBV27
J gene: TRBJ2-7
clone size: once

CDR3 protein: CASKKVAGGRGTGELFF
CDR3 DNA: TGTGCCAGCAAGAAAGTAGCGGGAGGGCGAGGAACCGGGGAGCTGTTTTTT
D gene: TRBD2
V gene: TRBV27
J gene: TRBJ2-2
clone size: NA

CDR3 protein: CASSEVAGADTQYF
CDR3 DNA: TGTGCCAGCAGTGAAGTAGCGGGGGCAGATACGCAGTATTTT
D gene: TRBD2
V gene: TRBV6-4
J gene: TRBJ2-3
clone size: NA

CDR3 protein: CASSPEGQANQPQHF
CDR3 DNA: TGTGCCAGCAGCCCCGAGGGACAGGCTAATCAGCCCCAGCATTTT
D gene: TRBD1
V gene: TRBV27
J gene: TRBJ1-5
clone size: NA

CDR3 protein: CASSQDRNTEAFF
CDR3 DNA: TGTGCCAGCAGCCAGGACAGGAACACTGAAGCTTTCTTT
D gene: NA
V gene: TRBV11-2
J gene: TRBJ1-1
clone size: few

CDR3 protein: CASKAGADTGELFF
CDR3 DNA: TGTGCCAGCAAGGCAGGGGCGGACACCGGGGAGCTGTTTTTT
D gene: NA
V gene: TRBV6-5
J gene: TRBJ2-2
clone size: NA

CDR3 protein: CASSVGGWYNEQFF
CDR3 DNA: TGTGCCAGTAGTGTGGGAGGGTGGTACAATGAGCAGTTCTTC
D gene: TRBD2
V gene: TRBV19
J gene: TRBJ2-1
clone size: NA

CDR3 protein: CASTSPGLRSYGYTF
CDR3 DNA: TGTGCCAGCACCTCACCGGGACTTCGGAGCTATGGCTACACCTTC
D gene: NA
V gene: TRBV5-4
J gene: TRBJ1-2
clone size: NA

CDR3 protein: CASSLAGDDSYNEQFF
CDR3 DNA: TGTGCCAGCAGCTTGGCGGGGGACGACTCCTACAATGAGCAGTTCTTC
D gene: NA
V gene: TRBV21-1
J gene: TRBJ2-1
clone size: NA

CDR3 protein: CASKTDRGGNQPQHF
CDR3 DNA: TGTGCCAGTAAGACGGACAGGGGAGGCAATCAGCCCCAGCATTTT
D gene: TRBD1
V gene: TRBV19
J gene: TRBJ1-5
clone size: NA

CDR3 protein: CASGGQQNTEAFF
CDR3 DNA: TGTGCCAGCGGGGGACAGCAGAACACTGAAGCTTTCTTT
D gene: TRBD1
V gene: TRBV2
J gene: TRBJ1-1
clone size: NA

CDR3 protein: CATRSTGGLAGDNEQFF
CDR3 DNA: TGTGCCACCAGGTCGACAGGGGGACTAGCGGGAGACAATGAGCAGTTCTTC
D gene: TRBD2
V gene: TRBV15
J gene: TRBJ2-1
clone size: NA

CDR3 protein: CASSFSGQTGGGYTF
CDR3 DNA: TGTGCCAGCAGTTTCTCCGGACAAACCGGAGGGGGCTACACCTTC
D gene: NA
V gene: TRBV28
J gene: TRBJ1-2
clone size: NA

CDR3 protein: CASSSRDRGAEAFF
CDR3 DNA: TGTGCCAGCAGCTCCCGGGACAGGGGGGCTGAAGCTTTCTTT
D gene: TRBD1
V gene: TRBV5-4
J gene: TRBJ1-1
clone size: NA

CDR3 protein: CAWSRGTGLTF
CDR3 DNA: TGTGCCTGGAGCCGGGGGACAGGTCTCACCTTC
D gene: TRBD1
V gene: TRBV30
J gene: TRBJ1-2
clone size: NA

CDR3 protein: CASSSNGAPYNSPLHF
CDR3 DNA: TGTGCCAGCAGCTCCAATGGGGCACCCTATAATTCACCCCTCCACTTT
D gene: NA
V gene: TRBV9
J gene: TRBJ1-6
clone size: NA

CDR3 protein: CASTYSATVNTEAFF
CDR3 DNA: TGCGCCAGCACCTATTCAGCCACAGTAAACACTGAAGCTTTCTTT
D gene: NA
V gene: TRBV5-1
J gene: TRBJ1-1
clone size: NA

CDR3 protein: CASSFSGRQETQYF
CDR3 DNA: TGTGCCAGCAGCTTTAGCGGGAGACAAGAGACCCAGTACTTC
D gene: TRBD2
V gene: TRBV7-2
J gene: TRBJ2-5
clone size: NA

CDR3 protein: CASRGGNTEAFF
CDR3 DNA: TGTGCCAGCAGGGGGGGGAACACTGAAGCTTTCTTT
D gene: NA
V gene: TRBV6-6
J gene: TRBJ1-1
clone size: NA

CDR3 protein: CASSLRQQVGNEQFF
CDR3 DNA: TGTGCCAGCAGCTTGCGCCAACAGGTGGGGAATGAGCAGTTCTTC
D gene: NA
V gene: TRBV11-2
J gene: TRBJ2-1
clone size: once

CDR3 protein: CASSEDRDAVQYF
CDR3 DNA: TGTGCCAGCAGTGAAGACAGGGACGCAGTGCAGTACTTC
D gene: TRBD1
V gene: TRBV6-4
J gene: TRBJ2-7
clone size: NA

CDR3 protein: CASSSQGQDSPLHF
CDR3 DNA: TGTGCCAGCAGCTCACAGGGGCAAGATTCACCCCTCCACTTT
D gene: TRBD1
V gene: TRBV5-5
J gene: TRBJ1-6
clone size: once

CDR3 protein: CTSSQDRISAGRKPQHF
CDR3 DNA: TGCACCAGCAGCCAAGATAGAATATCGGCGGGGAGAAAGCCCCAGCATTTT
D gene: NA
V gene: TRBV1
J gene: TRBJ1-5
clone size: once

CDR3 protein: CASSLQVTDTQYF
CDR3 DNA: TGTGCCAGCAGCTTACAGGTCACAGATACGCAGTATTTT
D gene: NA
V gene: TRBV7-6
J gene: TRBJ2-3
clone size: NA

CDR3 protein: CASSLVSGLSYNEQFF
CDR3 DNA: TGTGCCAGCAGCTTAGTATCTGGACTTTCGTACAATGAGCAGTTCTTC
D gene: NA
V gene: TRBV11-2
J gene: TRBJ2-1
clone size: once

CDR3 protein: CASSSPRTRPTQYF
CDR3 DNA: TGTGCCAGCAGTTCGCCCCGGACTAGGCCAACGCAGTATTTT
D gene: TRBD2
V gene: TRBV27
J gene: TRBJ2-3
clone size: NA

CDR3 protein: CASSLSRTSGRFNEQFF
CDR3 DNA: TGTGCCAGCAGTTTATCACGGACTAGCGGGAGATTCAATGAGCAGTTCTTC
D gene: TRBD2
V gene: TRBV27
J gene: TRBJ2-1
clone size: NA

CDR3 protein: CASSADRAWGYTF
CDR3 DNA: TGTGCCAGCAGTGCTGACAGGGCTTGGGGCTACACCTTC
D gene: TRBD1
V gene: TRBV25-1
J gene: TRBJ1-2
clone size: NA

CDR3 protein: CASSQDRGQGEQYF
CDR3 DNA: TGTGCCAGCAGCCAGGACAGGGGGCAGGGGGAGCAGTACTTC
D gene: TRBD1
V gene: TRBV5-6
J gene: TRBJ2-7
clone size: once

CDR3 protein: CASSQETQGYSPLHF
CDR3 DNA: TGTGCCAGCAGCCAAGAAACACAGGGCTATTCACCCCTCCACTTT
D gene: NA
V gene: TRBV4-2
J gene: TRBJ1-6
clone size: NA

CDR3 protein: CASSIWAAENTGELFF
CDR3 DNA: TGTGCCAGTAGTATATGGGCAGCGGAGAACACCGGGGAGCTGTTTTTT
D gene: NA
V gene: TRBV19
J gene: TRBJ2-2
clone size: NA

CDR3 protein: CAWSDGGMGEKLFF
CDR3 DNA: TGTGCCTGGAGCGACGGAGGAATGGGTGAAAAACTGTTTTTT
D gene: NA
V gene: TRBV30
J gene: TRBJ1-4
clone size: NA

CDR3 protein: CASSWDRVGNQPQHF
CDR3 DNA: TGTGCCAGCAGTTGGGACAGGGTGGGAAATCAGCCCCAGCATTTT
D gene: TRBD1
V gene: TRBV28
J gene: TRBJ1-5
clone size: NA

CDR3 protein: CASSYLVNEQFF
CDR3 DNA: TGTGCCAGCAGTTACCTTGTCAATGAGCAGTTCTTC
D gene: NA
V gene: TRBV6-6
J gene: TRBJ2-1
clone size: NA

CDR3 protein: CASGGFAGYTF
CDR3 DNA: TGTGCCAGTGGGGGGTTCGCTGGCTACACCTTC
D gene: NA
V gene: TRBV6-5
J gene: TRBJ1-2
clone size: few

CDR3 protein: CASRKGQGGRETQYF
CDR3 DNA: TGTGCCAGCAGGAAGGGACAGGGGGGAAGGGAGACCCAGTACTTC
D gene: TRBD1
V gene: TRBV28
J gene: TRBJ2-5
clone size: NA

CDR3 protein: CASSLGFGGRNQPQHF
CDR3 DNA: TGTGCCAGCAGCTTAGGGTTTGGAGGGCGCAATCAGCCCCAGCATTTT
D gene: NA
V gene: TRBV7-2
J gene: TRBJ1-5
clone size: once

CDR3 protein: CASSAEETQYF
CDR3 DNA: TGTGCCAGCAGTGCGGAGGAGACCCAGTACTTC
D gene: NA
V gene: TRBV27
J gene: TRBJ2-5
clone size: NA

CDR3 protein: CASSRDRGLFSNQPQHF
CDR3 DNA: TGTGCCAGCAGCCGGGACAGGGGGCTTTTTAGCAATCAGCCCCAGCATTTT
D gene: TRBD1
V gene: TRBV7-8
J gene: TRBJ1-5
clone size: NA

CDR3 protein: CASSLGMGSSQPQHF
CDR3 DNA: TGTGCCAGCAGCTTAGGGATGGGGAGCAGTCAGCCCCAGCATTTT
D gene: NA
V gene: TRBV7-2
J gene: TRBJ1-5
clone size: NA

CDR3 protein: CASSPGQLNTGELFF
CDR3 DNA: TGTGCCAGCAGTCCCGGACAGCTGAACACCGGGGAGCTGTTTTTT
D gene: NA
V gene: TRBV6-6
J gene: TRBJ2-2
clone size: NA

CDR3 protein: CASTSWAGQGTNYGYTF
CDR3 DNA: TGTGCCAGCACCTCCTGGGCTGGACAGGGAACTAACTATGGCTACACCTTC
D gene: TRBD1
V gene: TRBV2
J gene: TRBJ1-2
clone size: NA

CDR3 protein: CASSLSTGGHEQYF
CDR3 DNA: TGTGCCAGCAGTCTGAGTACAGGGGGCCACGAGCAGTACTTC
D gene: TRBD1
V gene: TRBV28
J gene: TRBJ2-7
clone size: NA

CDR3 protein: CASSLAGRDTQYF
CDR3 DNA: TGCGCCAGCAGCTTGGCAGGGAGGGATACGCAGTATTTT
D gene: NA
V gene: TRBV5-1
J gene: TRBJ2-3
clone size: NA

CDR3 protein: CASSLQGPYGYTF
CDR3 DNA: TGTGCCAGCAGTTTACAGGGCCCCTATGGCTACACCTTC
D gene: NA
V gene: TRBV28
J gene: TRBJ1-2
clone size: NA

CDR3 protein: CASLINTEAFF
CDR3 DNA: TGTGCCAGCTTAATCAACACTGAAGCTTTCTTT
D gene: NA
V gene: TRBV2
J gene: TRBJ1-1
clone size: few

CDR3 protein: CASSPGADHGYTF
CDR3 DNA: TGTGCCAGCAGCCCTGGGGCAGATCATGGCTACACCTTC
D gene: NA
V gene: TRBV7-9
J gene: TRBJ1-2
clone size: few

CDR3 protein: CASSVGERTLVNYGYTF
CDR3 DNA: TGTGCCAGCAGCGTAGGGGAGCGAACACTTGTTAACTATGGCTACACCTTC
D gene: NA
V gene: TRBV9
J gene: TRBJ1-2
clone size: NA

CDR3 protein: CASSRDRAGDGYTF
CDR3 DNA: TGTGCCAGCAGCAGGGACAGGGCGGGGGATGGCTACACCTTC
D gene: TRBD1
V gene: TRBV7-2
J gene: TRBJ1-2
clone size: NA

CDR3 protein: CASSIDYSDTQYF
CDR3 DNA: TGTGCCAGTAGTATAGACTATTCAGATACGCAGTATTTT
D gene: NA
V gene: TRBV19
J gene: TRBJ2-3
clone size: once

CDR3 protein: CASGGSSYNEQFF
CDR3 DNA: TGTGCCAGTGGTGGGAGCTCCTACAATGAGCAGTTCTTC
D gene: NA
V gene: TRBV25-1
J gene: TRBJ2-1
clone size: NA

CDR3 protein: CASSQDGGLVTDTQYF
CDR3 DNA: TGTGCCAGCAGCCAAGATGGAGGGTTAGTCACAGATACGCAGTATTTT
D gene: NA
V gene: TRBV14
J gene: TRBJ2-3
clone size: NA

CDR3 protein: CASSFSGAVAKNIQYF
CDR3 DNA: TGTGCCAGCAGTTTTTCGGGTGCCGTAGCCAAAAACATTCAGTACTTC
D gene: NA
V gene: TRBV27
J gene: TRBJ2-4
clone size: once

CDR3 protein: CASTSSGLPTDTQYF
CDR3 DNA: TGTGCCAGTACCTCCTCGGGACTCCCCACAGATACGCAGTATTTT
D gene: NA
V gene: TRBV19
J gene: TRBJ2-3
clone size: NA

CDR3 protein: CASGQYSNQPQHF
CDR3 DNA: TGTGCCAGCGGGCAGTATAGCAATCAGCCCCAGCATTTT
D gene: NA
V gene: TRBV6-6
J gene: TRBJ1-5
clone size: NA

CDR3 protein: CASSFGNRGTEAFF
CDR3 DNA: TGTGCCAGCAGTTTTGGGAACAGGGGCACTGAAGCTTTCTTT
D gene: TRBD1
V gene: TRBV27
J gene: TRBJ1-1
clone size: few